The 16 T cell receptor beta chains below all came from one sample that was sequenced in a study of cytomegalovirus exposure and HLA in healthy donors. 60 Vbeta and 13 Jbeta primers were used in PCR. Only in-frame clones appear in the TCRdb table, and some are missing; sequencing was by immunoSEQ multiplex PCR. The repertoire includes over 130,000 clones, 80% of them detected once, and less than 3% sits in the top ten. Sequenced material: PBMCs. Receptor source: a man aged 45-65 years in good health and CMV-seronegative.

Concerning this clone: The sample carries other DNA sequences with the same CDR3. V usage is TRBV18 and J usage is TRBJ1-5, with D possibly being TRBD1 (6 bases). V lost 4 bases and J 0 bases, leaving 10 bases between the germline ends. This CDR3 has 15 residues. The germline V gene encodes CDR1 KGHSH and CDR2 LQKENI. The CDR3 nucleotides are TGTGCCAGCTCACTACAGGGAAATAGCAATCAGCCCCAGCATTTT. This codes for CASSLQGNSNQPQHF. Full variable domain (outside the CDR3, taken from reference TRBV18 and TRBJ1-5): NAGVMQNPRHLVRRRGQEARLRCSPMKGHSHVYWYRQLPEEGLKFMVYLQKENIIDESGMPKERFSAEFPKEGPSILRIQQVVRGDSAAYFCASSLQGNSNQPQHFGDGTRLSIL.

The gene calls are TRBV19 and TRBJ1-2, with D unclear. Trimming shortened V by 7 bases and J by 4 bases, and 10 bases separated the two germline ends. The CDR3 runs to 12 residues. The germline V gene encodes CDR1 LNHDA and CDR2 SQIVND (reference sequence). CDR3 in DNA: TGTGCCAGTACCTCCGGCGGCTATGGCTACACCTTC. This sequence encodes CASTSGGYGYTF.

The CDR3 region is CASRRLAGGGYNEQFF. DNA of the CDR3: TGTGCCAGCCGACGACTAGCGGGAGGCGGCTACAATGAGCAGTTCTTC. The V and J genes are TRBV19 and TRBJ2-1; 13 nucleotides line up with TRBD2. Germline CDR1 and CDR2: LNHDA and SQIVND (reference sequence). This CDR3 region has 16 residues. The V segment lost 9 bases and the J segment 3 bases; nucleotides outside the gene matches: 8.

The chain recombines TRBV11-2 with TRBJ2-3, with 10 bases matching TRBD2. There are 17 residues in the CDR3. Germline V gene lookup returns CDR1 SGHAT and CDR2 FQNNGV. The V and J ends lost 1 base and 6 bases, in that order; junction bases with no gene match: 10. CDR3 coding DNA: TGTGCCAGCAGCTTAGCCCCCGTCAGCGGGAGGGTTGATACGCAGTATTTT. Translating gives CASSLAPVSGRVDTQYF. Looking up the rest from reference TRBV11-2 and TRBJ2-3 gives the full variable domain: EAGVAQSPRYKIIEKRQSVAFWCNPISGHATLYWYQQILGQGPKLLIQFQNNGVVDDSQLPKDRFSAERLKGVDSTLKIQPAKLEDSAVYLCASSLAPVSGRVDTQYFGPGTRLTVL.

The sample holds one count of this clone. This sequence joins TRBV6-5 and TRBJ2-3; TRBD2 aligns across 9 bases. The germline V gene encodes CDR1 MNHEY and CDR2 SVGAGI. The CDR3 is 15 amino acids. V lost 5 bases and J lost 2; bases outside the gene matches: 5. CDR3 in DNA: TGTGCCAGCAGTCTTAGCGGGAGACCCACAGATACGCAGTATTTT. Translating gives CASSLSGRPTDTQYF.

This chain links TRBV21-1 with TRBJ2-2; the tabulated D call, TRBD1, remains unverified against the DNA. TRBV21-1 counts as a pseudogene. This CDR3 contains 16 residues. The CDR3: CASSKGWDIYTGELFF. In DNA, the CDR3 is TGTGCCAGCAGCAAAGGGTGGGACATTTATACCGGGGAGCTGTTTTTT.

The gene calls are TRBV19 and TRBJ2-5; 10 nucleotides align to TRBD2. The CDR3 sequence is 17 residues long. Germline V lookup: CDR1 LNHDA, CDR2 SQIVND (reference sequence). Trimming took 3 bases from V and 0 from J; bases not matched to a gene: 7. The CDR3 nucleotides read TGTGCCAGTAGTATTGGACTAGCGGTAGGGTACCAAGAGACCCAGTACTTC. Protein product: CASSIGLAVGYQETQYF.

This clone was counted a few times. CDR3 sequence (DNA): TGTGCCAGTAGTATGAAGACGGGAAGCTCCTACAATGAGCAGTTCTTC. This codes for CASSMKTGSSYNEQFF. The chain links TRBV19 to TRBJ2-1; TRBD2 might be the D (5 bases). V was pared by 3 bases and J by 0 bases, with 12 bases between. Per germline, CDR1 LNHDA and CDR2 SQIVND (reference sequence). The CDR3 loop spans 16 amino acids.

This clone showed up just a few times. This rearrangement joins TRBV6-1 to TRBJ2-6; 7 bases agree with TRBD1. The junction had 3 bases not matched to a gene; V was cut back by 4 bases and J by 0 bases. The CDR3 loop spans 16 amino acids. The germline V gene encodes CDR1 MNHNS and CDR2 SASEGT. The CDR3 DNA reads TGTGCCAGCAGTGGACAGGGAGTCTCTGGGGCCAACGTCCTGACTTTC. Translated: CASSGQGVSGANVLTF.

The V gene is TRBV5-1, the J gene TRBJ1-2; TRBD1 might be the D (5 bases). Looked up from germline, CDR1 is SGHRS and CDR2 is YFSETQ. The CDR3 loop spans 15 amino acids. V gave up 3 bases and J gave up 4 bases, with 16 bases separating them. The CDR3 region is CASSSRLGGAYGYTF. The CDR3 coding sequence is TGCGCCAGCAGCTCCAGGCTGGGGGGAGCCTATGGCTACACCTTC. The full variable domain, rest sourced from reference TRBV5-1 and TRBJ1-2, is KAGVTQTPRYLIKTRGQQVTLSCSPISGHRSVSWYQQTPGQGLQFLFEYFSETQRNKGNFPGRFSGRQFSNSRSEMNVSTLELGDSALYLCASSSRLGGAYGYTFGSGTRLTVV.

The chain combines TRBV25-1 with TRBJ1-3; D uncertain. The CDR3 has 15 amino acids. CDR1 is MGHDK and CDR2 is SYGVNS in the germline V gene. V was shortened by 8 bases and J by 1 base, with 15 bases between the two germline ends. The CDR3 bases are TGTGCCAGCGCTCTCCCCGGGAAGTCTGGAAACACCATATATTTT. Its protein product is CASALPGKSGNTIYF.

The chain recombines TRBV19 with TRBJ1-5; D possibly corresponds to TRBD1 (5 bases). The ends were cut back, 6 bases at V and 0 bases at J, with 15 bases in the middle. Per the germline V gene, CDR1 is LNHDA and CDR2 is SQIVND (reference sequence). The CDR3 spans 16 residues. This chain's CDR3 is CASSRNVGLSNQPQHF. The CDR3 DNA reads TGTGCCAGTAGCCGAAATGTGGGACTTAGCAATCAGCCCCAGCATTTT.

The CDR3 protein is CASAFTGGRGQPQHF. The CDR3 DNA is TGTGCTAGTGCCTTCACAGGGGGCAGGGGACAGCCCCAGCATTTT. The chain combines TRBV12-5 with TRBJ1-5; 9 nucleotides match TRBD1. The junction had 11 bases not matched to a gene; V was cut back by 7 bases and J by 7 bases. CDR3 size: 15 residues. Germline CDR1 is LGHNT and CDR2 is FRNRAP.

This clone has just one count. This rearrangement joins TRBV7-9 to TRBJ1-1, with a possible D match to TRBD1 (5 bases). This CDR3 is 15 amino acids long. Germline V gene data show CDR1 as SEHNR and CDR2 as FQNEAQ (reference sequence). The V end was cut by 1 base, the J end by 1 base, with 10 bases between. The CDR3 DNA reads TGTGCCAGCAGCTTAGGCCCTGGACAGAACACTGAAGCTTTCTTT. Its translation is CASSLGPGQNTEAFF.

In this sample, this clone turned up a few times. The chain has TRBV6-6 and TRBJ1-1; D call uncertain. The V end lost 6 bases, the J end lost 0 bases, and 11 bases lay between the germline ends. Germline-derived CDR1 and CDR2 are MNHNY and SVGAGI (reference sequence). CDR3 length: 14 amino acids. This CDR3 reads CASRTTGMNTEAFF. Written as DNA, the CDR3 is TGTGCCAGCAGGACGACGGGTATGAACACTGAAGCTTTCTTT.

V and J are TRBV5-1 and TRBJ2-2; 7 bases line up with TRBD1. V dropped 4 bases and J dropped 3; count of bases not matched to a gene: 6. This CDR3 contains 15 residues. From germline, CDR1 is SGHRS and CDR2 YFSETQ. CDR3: CASSPRQGDTGELFF. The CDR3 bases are TGCGCCAGCAGCCCCAGACAGGGCGACACCGGGGAGCTGTTTTTT.